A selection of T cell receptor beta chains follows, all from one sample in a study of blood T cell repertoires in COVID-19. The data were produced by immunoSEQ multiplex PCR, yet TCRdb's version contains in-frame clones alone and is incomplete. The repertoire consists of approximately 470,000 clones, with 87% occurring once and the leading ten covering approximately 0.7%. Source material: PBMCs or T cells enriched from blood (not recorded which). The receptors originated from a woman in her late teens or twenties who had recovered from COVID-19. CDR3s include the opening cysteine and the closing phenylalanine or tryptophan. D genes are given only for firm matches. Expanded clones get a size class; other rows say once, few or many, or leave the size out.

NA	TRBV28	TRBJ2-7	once	CASSSPGRSSYEQYF	TGTGCCAGCAGTTCTCCAGGGAGGAGCTCCTACGAGCAGTACTTC
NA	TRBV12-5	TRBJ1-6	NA	CASGLIIGDAIPPLHF	TGTGCTAGTGGTTTGATTATAGGGGATGCGATACCACCCCTCCACTTT
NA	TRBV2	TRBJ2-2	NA	CASSRSPNTGELFF	TGTGCCAGCAGTCGTAGCCCGAACACCGGGGAGCTGTTTTTT
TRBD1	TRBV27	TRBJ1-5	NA	CASSSGGIDQPQHF	TGTGCCAGCAGTTCAGGGGGAATAGATCAGCCCCAGCATTTT
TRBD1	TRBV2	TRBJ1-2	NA	CASRDRDHGYTF	TGTGCCAGCCGAGACAGGGATCATGGCTACACCTTC
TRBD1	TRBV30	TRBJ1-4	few	CAWRQRGAGGEKLFF	TGTGCCTGGCGGCAAAGAGGGGCAGGGGGTGAAAAACTGTTTTTT
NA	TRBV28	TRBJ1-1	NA	CASSVSGGRNTEAFF	TGTGCCAGCAGTGTCTCGGGGGGCCGGAACACTGAAGCTTTCTTT
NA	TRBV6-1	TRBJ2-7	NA	CASREGGVGEQYF	TGTGCCAGCAGAGAAGGGGGGGTGGGCGAGCAGTACTTC
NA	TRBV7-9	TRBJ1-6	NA	CASSLAPGSSYNSPLHF	TGTGCCAGCAGCTTGGCCCCGGGGAGCTCCTATAATTCACCCCTCCACTTT
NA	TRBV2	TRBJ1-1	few	CASSTGFTEAFF	TGTGCCAGCAGCACAGGGTTCACTGAAGCTTTCTTT
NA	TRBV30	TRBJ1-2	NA	CAWSKGEGSYATQGGYTF	TGTGCCTGGAGTAAGGGTGAGGGAAGCTACGCCACTCAGGGGGGCTACACCTTC
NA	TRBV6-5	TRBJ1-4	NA	CASSYNYNEKLFF	TGTGCCAGCAGTTACAATTATAATGAAAAACTGTTTTTT
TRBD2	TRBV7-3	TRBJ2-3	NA	CASSLSAGGSTDTQYF	TGTGCCAGCAGCTTGTCCGCGGGGGGCAGCACAGATACGCAGTATTTT
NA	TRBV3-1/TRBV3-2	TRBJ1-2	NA	CASSPLSIGGELYGYTF	TGTGCCAGCAGCCCACTTTCAATAGGGGGGGAACTCTATGGCTACACCTTC
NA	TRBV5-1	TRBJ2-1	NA	CASSLSFVLGGYNEQFF	TGCGCCAGCAGCTTGAGTTTTGTACTAGGTGGCTACAATGAGCAGTTCTTC
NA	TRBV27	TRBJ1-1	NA	CASSYSRNTEAFF	TGTGCCAGCAGTTACTCGCGGAACACTGAAGCTTTCTTT
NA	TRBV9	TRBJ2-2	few	CASSARETGELFF	TGTGCCAGCAGCGCCAGGGAAACCGGGGAGCTGTTTTTT
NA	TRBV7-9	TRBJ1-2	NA	CASSYGTSFNYGYTF	TGTGCCAGCAGCTACGGGACATCCTTTAACTATGGCTACACCTTC
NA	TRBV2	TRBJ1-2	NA	CASSEGWEGGGYTF	TGTGCCAGCAGTGAAGGTTGGGAGGGAGGCGGCTACACCTTC
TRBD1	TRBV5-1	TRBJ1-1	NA	CASSPGQGWAFF	TGCGCCAGCAGCCCCGGACAGGGTTGGGCTTTCTTT
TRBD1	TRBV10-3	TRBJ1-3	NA	CAISPGTGISGNTIYF	TGTGCCATCAGTCCCGGGACAGGAATCTCTGGAAACACCATATATTTT
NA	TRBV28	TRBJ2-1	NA	CASSFGGSYNEQFF	TGTGCCAGCAGTTTTGGCGGGTCCTACAATGAGCAGTTCTTC
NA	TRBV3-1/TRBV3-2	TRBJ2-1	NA	CASSPNSYNEQFF	TGTGCCAGCAGCCCCAACAGCTACAATGAGCAGTTCTTC
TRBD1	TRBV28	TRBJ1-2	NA	CASSLQGAYGYTF	TGTGCCAGCAGTTTACAGGGGGCCTATGGCTACACCTTC
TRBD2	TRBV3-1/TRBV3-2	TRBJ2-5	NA	CASSQGFRGGASETQYF	TGTGCCAGCAGCCAAGGGTTCCGCGGGGGGGCGTCCGAGACCCAGTACTTC